A selection of T cell receptor beta chains follows, all from one sample in a study of T cells in Graves' hyperthyroidism and ophthalmopathy. TCRdb fed the multiplex PCR reads into MiXCR, producing one record per CDR3 protein. The sample has more than 500,000 distinct CDR3 sequences, about 16% seen once. The sample taken for sequencing was blood. The receptors were gathered from a woman under 40 with Graves' ophthalmopathy. Both conserved end residues are part of each CDR3. D genes are given only for firm matches. Some rows mark clone size as missing; the rest say once, few, many or name a class of expanded clone.

V gene	D gene	clone size	J gene	CDR3 protein	CDR3 DNA
TRBV5-1	TRBD1	-	TRBJ2-7	CASRILATGPYEQYF	TGCGCCAGCAGAATTTTAGCGACAGGGCCCTACGAGCAGTACTTC
TRBV12-3/TRBV12-4	-	-	TRBJ1-1	CASSLVRGYTEAFF	TGTGCCAGCAGTTTAGTAAGAGGGTACACTGAAGCTTTCTTT
TRBV7-2	-	many	TRBJ1-3	CASSLDRDSGNTIYF	TGTGCCAGCAGCTTAGATCGGGACTCTGGAAACACCATATATTTT
TRBV2	-	many	TRBJ2-3	CASGDRTASSTDTQYF	TGTGCCAGCGGAGATAGGACAGCCTCTAGCACAGATACGCAGTATTTT
TRBV7-9	-	many	TRBJ2-5	CASSPLWETQYF	TGTGCCAGCAGCCCACTTTGGGAGACCCAGTACTTC
TRBV6-1	TRBD2	-	TRBJ2-3	CASSENWLAGVADTQYF	TGTGCCAGCAGTGAAAACTGGCTAGCGGGAGTGGCAGATACGCAGTATTTT
TRBV9	TRBD1	few	TRBJ1-4	CASSGGQGSEKLFF	TGTGCCAGCAGCGGGGGACAGGGGAGTGAAAAACTGTTTTTT
TRBV28	-	many	TRBJ1-5	CASRGAGQPQHF	TGTGCCAGCAGGGGGGCGGGTCAGCCCCAGCATTTT
TRBV11-2	TRBD2	many	TRBJ2-1	CASSSKRTSGRAQLNEQFF	TGTGCCAGCAGCTCGAAACGGACTAGCGGGAGGGCCCAGCTTAATGAGCAGTTCTTC
TRBV7-6	-	many	TRBJ2-5	CASSLGHQETQYF	TGTGCCAGCAGCTTGGGACATCAAGAGACCCAGTACTTC
TRBV4-3	-	-	TRBJ1-4	CASSQAGRGVDEKLFF	TGCGCCAGCAGCCAAGCCGGCAGGGGAGTCGATGAAAAACTGTTTTTT
TRBV6-6	-	-	TRBJ2-3	CASSYEDLADTQYF	TGTGCCAGCAGTTACGAAGATCTCGCAGATACGCAGTATTTT
TRBV5-1	TRBD1	many	TRBJ1-5	CASSSGTAHGAQHF	TGCGCCAGCAGCTCCGGGACAGCTCATGGGGCCCAGCATTTT
TRBV18	-	many	TRBJ2-1	CASSSLGGDHNEQFF	TGTGCCAGCTCATCTCTGGGCGGGGACCACAATGAGCAGTTCTTC
TRBV5-1	-	-	TRBJ1-2	CASSFRGEGNYGYTF	TGCGCCAGCAGCTTCCGCGGGGAAGGTAACTATGGCTACACCTTC
TRBV7-8	TRBD2	once	TRBJ2-1	CASSRLAGGLFYNEQFF	TGTGCCAGCAGCCGACTAGCGGGAGGGCTTTTTTACAATGAGCAGTTCTTC
TRBV4-3	-	few	TRBJ2-4	CASSQDEGAFIQYF	TGCGCCAGCAGCCAAGACGAAGGGGCATTCATTCAGTACTTC
TRBV11-1	-	many	TRBJ2-3	CASSWASALNTDTQYF	TGTGCCAGCAGCTGGGCTAGCGCCTTAAACACAGATACGCAGTATTTT
TRBV5-1	TRBD1	few	TRBJ1-4	CASSSGSTGGFEKLFF	TGCGCCAGCAGCTCCGGTTCGACAGGGGGCTTCGAAAAACTGTTTTTT
TRBV3-2	-	-	TRBJ2-1	CASSQDRSEAASSYNEQFF	TGTGCCAGCAGCCAAGATAGGTCAGAGGCTGCCAGCTCCTACAATGAGCAGTTCTTC
TRBV6-1	-	few	TRBJ2-7	CASSALGEMEYEQYF	TGTGCCAGCAGTGCCCTCGGGGAGATGGAATACGAGCAGTACTTC
TRBV20-1	-	many	TRBJ2-5	CSARPLDQETQYF	TGCAGTGCTAGACCCTTAGACCAAGAGACCCAGTACTTC
TRBV9	-	many	TRBJ2-3	CASSVGEVRTDTQYF	TGTGCCAGCAGCGTAGGGGAGGTCCGCACAGATACGCAGTATTTT
TRBV30	-	many	TRBJ1-2	CAWSVPSNYGYTF	TGTGCCTGGAGTGTACCGTCTAACTATGGCTACACCTTC
TRBV28	-	-	TRBJ1-1	CASTLVVGNTEAFF	TGTGCCAGCACTTTAGTCGTGGGTAACACTGAAGCTTTCTTT
TRBV20-1	-	many	TRBJ2-7	CSAHSLDSYEQYF	TGCAGTGCTCACTCCCTCGACTCCTACGAGCAGTACTTC
TRBV20-1	-	many	TRBJ2-3	CSARDYQNTDTQYF	TGCAGTGCTAGAGATTACCAAAACACAGATACGCAGTATTTT
TRBV25-1	-	few	TRBJ2-3	CASSEVGLGGGDTQYF	TGTGCCAGCAGTGAGGTAGGCCTGGGAGGAGGAGATACGCAGTATTTT
TRBV30	TRBD2	many	TRBJ2-7	CACTGTSDYEQYF	TGTGCCTGCACCGGGACTAGCGATTACGAGCAGTACTTC